The source of this T cell receptor beta chain is a study of cytomegalovirus exposure and HLA in healthy donors (dated by TCRdb to the late 2010s). Study-wide context: In an earlier analysis of under 600 of the donors, approximately 300 Gb of sequence data and approximately 100 million unique TCR beta sequences from about 190 million T cells were reported. An early release covering more than 500 HLA-typed donors comprised approximately 300 gigabases of sequencing data and 85 million to 100 million unique TCR sequences. Among the 398 genotyped donors, under 90% belonged to the genetic ancestry cluster associated with self-reported Caucasian donors. The study was designed to test whether signatures of past pathogen exposure could be identified by cataloging public T cell receptors. The study profiled the T cell repertoires of some 610 subjects by immunosequencing and related them to cytomegalovirus serostatus. In addition to the first cohort of hundreds of subjects, a separate validation cohort of under 150 different subjects was used. To predict cytomegalovirus infection status, the study brought together high-throughput TCR immunosequencing, statistical association of individual TCRs with disease status, and machine learning. To study patterns of TCR occurrence, a later analysis re-analyzed previously published TCR beta repertoires from around 670 donors and added high-resolution HLA genotyping. The later analysis used no new phenotypic data to find candidate immune exposures, relying instead on TCR beta sequences and their occurrence across donors. An earlier analysis of fewer than 700 of the donors applied high-throughput TCR beta sequencing to assess whether each TCR beta V gene segment acted as functional or pseudogenic. Donor age, sex, ethnicity and CMV serostatus were compiled alongside the repertoire data. In a later genetic analysis, genome-wide SNP genotypes for about 60% of the 666 donors were used, and that subset was treated as a discovery cohort. Every discovery cohort repertoire had been produced on one sequencing platform. Class I and class II HLA loci were covered by the typing at four-digit resolution. The number of typed donors differed by locus: about 620-640 for A, B, C, DRB1 and DQB1; 522 for DQA1; 606 for DPA1; and about 470 for DPB1. Four to six DR-DQ haplotypes were handled as single units for association and clustering, since linkage in the cohort was strong. Across about 370 genotyped donors of the cohort, an average of approximately 240,000 unique TCR beta nucleotide sequences per donor were sequenced, and 15% to 20% of those sequences were non-productive.

As to this clone: Its antigen is unknown.

In total, around 600 healthy bone marrow donors made up the cohort. All cohort members were sampled while nominally healthy, although unrecorded immune exposures were likely present. The donor tested CMV seronegative, placing the donor among the 352 seronegative members of the cohort. A peripheral blood sample was collected from each donor, and TCR beta sequencing was performed on peripheral blood mononuclear cells. Genomic DNA extraction from the blood cell samples was performed with the Qiagen DNeasy Blood Extraction Kit. Its CDR3 holds 15 amino acids, cysteine through phenylalanine. Left in the record is the CDR3 DNA by itself, 45 bases read in frame from the first base. Trimming takes 2 bases from V and 0 bases from J, and the germline ends sit 11 bases apart. Per the germline V gene, MNHNS is the CDR1 and SASEGT is the CDR2. Library creation used the immunoSEQ multiplex PCR assay. For the multiplex PCR, a mixture combining 60 forward primers for TCR Vbeta segments and 13 reverse primers for TCR Jbeta segments was used. The CDR3 region of rearranged TCR beta genes was amplified from genomic DNA by a multiplex PCR assay. On the Illumina HiSeq System, the amplified TCR beta libraries were sequenced as 87-base-pair reads. As for how the authors treated the data: In a later analysis, tens of millions of unique TCR beta chains were counted across the approximately 670 repertoires, and about 10 million of these chains were shared by at least two donors. Raw reads were error-corrected and collapsed into unique sequences by a nearest-neighbor algorithm in which closely related sequences were merged to remove PCR and sequencing errors. CDR3 sequences were aligned to IMGT reference sequences to assign V, D and J gene segments. For a sequence to be retained, a match of at least six nucleotides to both a V gene segment and a J gene segment was required. A rearrangement counted as productive if the CDR3 had no stop codons and remained in frame with V and J, and every other rearrangement counted as non-productive. Following IMGT convention, CDR3 was defined as the stretch from the second conserved V-encoded cysteine up to the conserved J-encoded phenylalanine. The earlier analysis of about 570 of the donors excluded any sequence lacking an unambiguous match to a single V gene segment. An earlier analysis of fewer than 750 of the donors classified V segments as functional when productive rearrangements were above 56.7% and as segregating when the standard deviation between donors was above 5%. A statistical classification framework was built for diagnosing cytomegalovirus status from the catalog of TCR beta chain sequences. In a later analysis, V and J genes were assigned by comparing TCR nucleotide sequences against IMGT/GENE-DB human TR gene sequences. A later analysis assigned CDR3 sequences and most-parsimonious VDJ recombination scenarios with the TCRdist pipeline. In a later analysis, each TCR beta chain was defined by its CDR3 amino acid sequence together with its V-gene family, and reads without a unique V-gene family were excluded. A later analysis removed roughly 590 highly shared, low-generation-probability nucleotide sequences to deal with suspected cross-contamination and a sequencing artifact. A later analysis calculated a clonal expansion index for each public chain from normalized within-repertoire ranks of inferred template counts. In a later analysis, generation probabilities were computed using a VDJ recombination model fitted to out-of-frame rearrangements, and the results were checked against IGoR. A later analysis scored TCR-TCR, TCR-HLA and TCR-CMV co-occurrence with hypergeometric tests, applying a repertoire-size bias correction to TCR pairs. False discovery rates were estimated in a later analysis by permuting HLA or CMV assignments 20 times. In a later analysis, co-occurring TCRs were grouped using DBSCAN, and TCRdist sequence similarity was added for clustering within HLA-allele-positive subsets. Repertoires with fewer than 30,000 or more than 120,000 public chains were left out of co-occurrence clustering, as were about five repertoires with anomalous nucleotide sharing. Imported from immuneACCESS, the table was reduced by TCRdb to in-frame sequences with V and J called. These copies leave out some clones; in studies compared against another copy, an unresolved V gene accounts for under half, and the cause of the remainder is not known. From that table come the V and J calls and clone size; the DNA was used to work out D and trimming. This sample's clone table shows 80,000 to 100,000 clones. Of the sample, 0.5% to 0.65% is held by the ten largest clones.

The full study reports these points: A later analysis reported that several top co-occurrence clusters appeared linked to parvovirus B19, influenza, CMV and Epstein-Barr virus. In the study, 150 to 200 TCR beta chains were listed as associated with cytomegalovirus. An earlier analysis of several hundred of the donors showed that most TCR beta V segments appeared in productive rearrangements either about 87% or about 30% of the time, which broadly matched IMGT annotations. Only TCR beta chains were sequenced in this cohort, and the absence of alpha or paired-chain data limited detectable features. In both the original and validation cohorts, the classifier was reported to diagnose cytomegalovirus status with high specificity and sensitivity. Because counts were too low, some 17 rarely observed V segments, including chromosome 9 orphons, were excluded from the earlier analysis of some 590 of the donors. Across donors, most TCR sequences were observed very rarely, whereas some public TCRs were present in many individuals. V-gene and J-gene trimming of TCR beta chains was associated with a missense DCLRE1C variant in a later genetic analysis, and the association was replicated in an independent cohort. In vitro tests confirmed that three of the cytomegalovirus-associated TCR beta chains recognize cytomegalovirus antigens. In a later genetic analysis, fewer N-insertions in productive TCRs were reported among donors in an Asian-associated ancestry cluster than the roughly 640-donor mean. Because some donors lacked HLA typing at each locus, the association tests relied only on the typed subset. In a later analysis, most CMV-associated TCR beta chains were found to appear HLA-restricted, with HLA associations seemingly driven largely by CMV exposure. The authors suggested that the approach could potentially be extended to other disease states and immunological phenotypes. A group of highly shared sequence variants was considered likely to be a technical artifact of the sequencing pipeline. In a later analysis, the rate of TCR association differed among HLA loci, with DRB1 alleles having the most associated TCRs and HLA-C alleles having the fewest. Strong co-occurrence of HLA alleles, especially DR and DQ, made assigning TCR associations to individual alleles difficult. Correlated functional status among segregating V segments might be attributable to linkage disequilibrium, but an unknown experimental factor could not be ruled out. CMV serostatus was the only immune exposure information available for the cohort. Presence/absence analyses assumed roughly uniform sequencing depth across donors, an assumption that may not hold. In a later analysis, HLA-associated TCR beta chains showed more clonal expansion and lower generation probabilities than non-associated chains that were equally common. A later analysis associated around 16,000 TCR beta sequences with specific HLA alleles at a false discovery rate of 0.05. A further reported finding was that TCR beta sequences accurately predicted the HLA-A and HLA-B alleles for most subjects in the first cohort. Because the 87-base-pair reads could not distinguish some IMGT-functional V segments, including TRBV6-2 and TRBV6-3, those segments were excluded.

The receptor chain draws on TRBV6-1 and TRBJ2-7, with no confidently assigned D gene. The clonotype comes from a man aged 45-60 years in good health and CMV-seronegative. The sequencing sample was made of PBMCs. The sequenced DNA is TGTGCCAGCAGTGAACAGGCAGTGTACTCCTACGAGCAGTACTTC. This is translated as CASSEQAVYSYEQYF.